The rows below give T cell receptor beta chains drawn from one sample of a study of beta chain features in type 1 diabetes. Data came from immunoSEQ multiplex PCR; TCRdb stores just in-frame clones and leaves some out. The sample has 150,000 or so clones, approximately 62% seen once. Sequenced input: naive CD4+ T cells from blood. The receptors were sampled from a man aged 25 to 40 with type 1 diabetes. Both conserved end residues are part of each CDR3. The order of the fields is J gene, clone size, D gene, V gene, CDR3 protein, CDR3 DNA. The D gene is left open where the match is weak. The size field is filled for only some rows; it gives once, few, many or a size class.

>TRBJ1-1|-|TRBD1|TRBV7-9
CASSSGKPKDRGWTEAFF
TGTGCCAGCAGTTCAGGGAAGCCGAAGGACAGGGGATGGACTGAAGCTTTCTTT
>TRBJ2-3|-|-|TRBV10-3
CAISLRTGTDTQYF
TGTGCCATCAGCCTGAGAACGGGGACAGATACGCAGTATTTT
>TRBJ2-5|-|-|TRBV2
CASNLIGTQYF
TGTGCCAGCAACCTAATAGGGACCCAGTACTTC
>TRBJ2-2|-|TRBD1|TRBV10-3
CAISDLGQINTGELFF
TGTGCCATCAGTGACTTGGGACAGATAAACACCGGGGAGCTGTTTTTT
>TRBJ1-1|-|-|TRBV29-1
CSARINEAFF
TGCAGCGCCCGAATCAATGAAGCTTTCTTT
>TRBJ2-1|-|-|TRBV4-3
CASSQAWHLANEQFF
TGCGCCAGCAGCCAAGCCTGGCATCTAGCGAATGAGCAGTTCTTC
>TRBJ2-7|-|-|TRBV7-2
CASSLEVRRSTEQYF
TGTGCCAGCAGCTTAGAGGTTCGCAGAAGTACCGAGCAGTACTTC
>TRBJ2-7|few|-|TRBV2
CASSDDYEQYF
TGTGCCAGCAGCGACGACTACGAGCAGTACTTC
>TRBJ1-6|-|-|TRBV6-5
CASSYSGGGNNSPLHF
TGTGCCAGCAGTTACTCTGGGGGCGGCAATAATTCACCCCTCCACTTT
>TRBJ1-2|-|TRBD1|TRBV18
CASSSGQGSANYGYTF
TGTGCCAGCTCATCAGGACAGGGGTCGGCCAACTATGGCTACACCTTC
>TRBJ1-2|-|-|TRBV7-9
CASSLAAAGYTF
TGTGCCAGCAGCTTAGCGGCAGCTGGCTACACCTTC
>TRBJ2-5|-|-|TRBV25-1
CASSRPSLQETQYF
TGTGCCAGCAGTCGTCCGTCACTTCAAGAGACCCAGTACTTC
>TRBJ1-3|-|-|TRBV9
CASSVGDTISGNTIYF
TGTGCCAGCAGCGTAGGCGACACCATCTCTGGAAACACCATATATTTT
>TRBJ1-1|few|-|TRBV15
CATSRALVNTEAFF
TGTGCCACCAGCAGAGCACTGGTTAACACTGAAGCTTTCTTT
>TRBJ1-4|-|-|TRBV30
CACGGYEKLFF
TGTGCCTGCGGGGGATATGAAAAACTGTTTTTT
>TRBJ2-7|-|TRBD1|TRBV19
CASRRYPGQGTDEQYF
TGTGCCAGTAGAAGGTATCCGGGACAGGGTACAGACGAGCAGTACTTC
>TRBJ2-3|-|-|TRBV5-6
CASSSQYTQYF
TGTGCCAGCAGCTCGCAGTACACGCAGTATTTT
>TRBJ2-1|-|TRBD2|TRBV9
CASSVSSGLAGGTHEQFF
TGTGCCAGCAGCGTTTCCTCGGGACTAGCGGGGGGTACACATGAGCAGTTCTTC
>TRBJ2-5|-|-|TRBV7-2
CASSPNWGQGWSQYF
TGTGCCAGCAGCCCAAATTGGGGCCAAGGGTGGTCCCAGTACTTC
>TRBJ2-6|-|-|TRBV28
CASSKNRAGANVLTF
TGTGCCAGCAGTAAGAACAGGGCTGGGGCCAACGTCCTGACTTTC
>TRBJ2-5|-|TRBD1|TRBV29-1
CSVEGQGETQYF
TGCAGCGTTGAAGGACAGGGGGAGACCCAGTACTTC
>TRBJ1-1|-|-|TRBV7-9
CASSSTLDVFMNTEAFF
TGTGCCAGCAGCTCCACGCTCGACGTGTTCATGAACACTGAAGCTTTCTTT
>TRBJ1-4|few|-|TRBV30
CAWSVQHEKLFF
TGTGCCTGGAGTGTACAACATGAAAAACTGTTTTTT
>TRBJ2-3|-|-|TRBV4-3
CASSPRLRGDTQYF
TGCGCCAGCAGCCCGCGCCTTAGAGGAGATACGCAGTATTTT
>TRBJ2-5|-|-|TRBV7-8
CASSLVGSRETQYF
TGTGCCAGCAGCTTAGTTGGTAGCCGGGAGACCCAGTACTTC
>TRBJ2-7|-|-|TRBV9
CASSVGGSGYEQYF
TGTGCCAGCAGCGTAGGGGGCTCTGGCTACGAGCAGTACTTC
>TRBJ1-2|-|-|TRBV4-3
CASSQDLGHLVYGYTF
TGCGCCAGCAGCCAAGATTTGGGACATCTAGTTTATGGCTACACCTTC
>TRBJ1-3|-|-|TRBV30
CAWSGRAGINWGNTIYF
TGTGCCTGGAGCGGCAGAGCGGGGATCAACTGGGGAAACACCATATATTTT
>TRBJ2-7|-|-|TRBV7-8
CASSFGANPYEQYF
TGTGCCAGCAGCTTTGGGGCCAACCCCTACGAGCAGTACTTC
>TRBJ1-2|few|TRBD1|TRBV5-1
CASSLGRDRLNYGYTF
TGCGCCAGCAGCTTGGGCCGGGACAGGCTTAACTATGGCTACACCTTC
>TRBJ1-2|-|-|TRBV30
CAWWTANYGYTF
TGTGCCTGGTGGACAGCTAACTATGGCTACACCTTC
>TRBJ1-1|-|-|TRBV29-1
CSVGGGEHLMNTEAFF
TGCAGCGTTGGAGGAGGGGAACACCTCATGAACACTGAAGCTTTCTTT
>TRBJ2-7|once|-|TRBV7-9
CASSLQGAYEQYF
TGTGCCAGCAGCTTACAAGGGGCCTACGAGCAGTACTTC
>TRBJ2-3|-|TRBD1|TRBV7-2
CASSPRQGAGTDTQYF
TGTGCCAGCAGCCCCAGACAGGGGGCCGGCACAGATACGCAGTATTTT
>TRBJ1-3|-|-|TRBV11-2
CASSLSVPGNTIYF
TGTGCCAGCAGCTTATCCGTTCCTGGAAACACCATATATTTT
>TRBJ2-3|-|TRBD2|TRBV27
CASSQIPGERGYF
TGTGCCAGCAGTCAGATACCGGGCGAGCGGGGCTATTTT
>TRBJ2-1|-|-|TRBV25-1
CASSAQTRTNEQFF
TGTGCCAGCAGTGCCCAAACTAGGACCAATGAGCAGTTCTTC
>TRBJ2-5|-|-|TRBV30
CAWSVQSETQYF
TGTGCCTGGAGTGTACAGAGTGAGACCCAGTACTTC
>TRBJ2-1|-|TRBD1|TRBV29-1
CSAQGRGLPEQFF
TGCAGCGCCCAGGGCAGGGGGCTCCCTGAGCAGTTCTTC
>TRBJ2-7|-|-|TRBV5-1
CASSLTGNEQYF
TGCGCCAGCAGCTTGACAGGGAACGAGCAGTACTTC
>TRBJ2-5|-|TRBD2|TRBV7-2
CASTRAGATYQETQYF
TGTGCCAGCACCAGAGCGGGGGCCACGTACCAAGAGACCCAGTACTTC